This TCR beta chain was captured in a study of blood T cell repertoires in COVID-19. Study as a whole: PBMCs, B-cell-depleted T cells, or T cells were the source of the cDNA or gDNA that made up the material.

As processed by the authors: The assay estimated nucleated cells by amplifying reference gene primers. Generated by immunoSEQ multiplex PCR, the TCRdb table keeps only in-frame clones and is missing some. For V, J and clone size, that table is used; D and trimming come from the DNA. The sample has around 86,000 clones, around 87% seen once. Germline-derived CDR1 and CDR2 are SGHTA and FQGTGA. V lost 0 bases, J lost 1 base, and 9 bases stayed unmatched. The CDR3 covers 18 residues. The TCR originated in a human donor with acute or convalescent COVID-19. The donor label of this sample is uncertain. The sequenced sample consisted of peripheral blood. The genes are TRBV7-3 and TRBJ1-1, with 9 bases lining up with TRBD1. CDR3 nucleotide sequence: TGTGCCAGCAGCTTAACCCGGGACAGGGCATCTGGGAACACTGAAGCTTTCTTT. Amino acids: CASSLTRDRASGNTEAFF.